The 14 T cell receptor beta chains below come from one sample, sequenced in a study of spatial heterogeneity in lung cancer (dated by TCRdb to between 2017 and 2020). Library creation used 5' RACE. Instrument used: NextSeq 500. Through fastp at Q25 and MiXCR, TCRdb rebuilt clones from the public reads, retaining in-frame beta chains. Rows are unified per CDR3 protein, each entry keeping the most common DNA and genes. Within this sample are around 20,000 distinct CDR3 sequences, with around 5% of them counted one time only. The top ten hold 9% to 12% of the sample. Antigen specificity for these receptors is unknown. General study outcomes and caveats: A correlation was observed between the number of expanded intratumoral alpha and beta TCRs and the tumor nonsynonymous mutation count.

This sample's time point label indicates: sample taken at primary tumor resection. This specimen consisted of lung tumor tissue, obtained at surgery. The receptors here all came from a female donor with early-stage non-small cell lung cancer.

Note on this clonotype: Within a library made for alpha chains, this beta chain is off target, and its count is uninformative. The genes are TRBV3-1 and TRBJ2-1; D assignment may be TRBD1 or TRBD2 (5 bases each). The germline gives CDR1 LGHDT, CDR2 YNNKEL (reference sequence). The CDR3 length is 16 residues. V lost 1 base and J lost 4, with 14 bases in between. The CDR3 loop is CASSQGRDGIYNEQFF. The CDR3 region has the DNA TGTGCCAGCAGCCAAGGACGGGACGGGATATACAATGAGCAGTTCTTC.

Many counts were recorded for this clonotype. This beta chain was picked up by a library intended for alpha chains and is off target, so its count carries little meaning. The chain recombines TRBV5-1 with TRBJ2-5; 8 nucleotides agree with TRBD1. CDR1 and CDR2 (germline): SGHRS, YFSETQ. Trimming at V came to 4 bases and at J to 4 bases, leaving 3 bases not matched to a gene. The CDR3 is 13 amino acids. DNA of the CDR3: TGCGCCAGCAGCCGGGACAGGTCAGAGACCCAGTACTTC. It is translated as CASSRDRSETQYF.

This clonotype was observed at least ten times. Being off target in a library aimed at alpha chains, this beta chain has a size of little meaning. The V call is TRBV12-3 or TRBV12-4, the J call TRBJ2-3, with 8 bases identical to TRBD2. This CDR3 is built from 15 residues. V was pared by 5 bases and J by 4 bases, with 8 bases of the junction left unmatched. The CDR3 sequence is CASSPPSGRSDTQYF. The CDR3 DNA sequence: TGTGCCAGCAGTCCTCCAAGCGGGAGATCAGATACGCAGTATTTT.

This clonotype is judged medium-sized. This beta chain is an off-target read within a library intended for alpha chains, so its frequency means little. The V call is TRBV4-1, the J call TRBJ2-3; 9 nucleotides align to TRBD2. The CDR3 is 16 amino acids. Germline CDR1 MGHRA, CDR2 YSYEKL. V dropped 6 bases and J dropped 2; count of bases not matched to a gene: 9. CDR3 nucleotide sequence: TGCGCCAGCAGAAGACGACTAGCGGAGACCACAGATACGCAGTATTTT. This encodes CASRRRLAETTDTQYF.

This clonotype was seen ten or more times. A library prepared for alpha chains yielded this beta chain as an off-target read; its size is of little meaning. V gene TRBV4-1 combines with J gene TRBJ2-5, with TRBD2 matching over 9 bases. V lost 1 base and J lost 3; bases outside the gene matches: 6. The CDR3 length is 16 residues. The V gene's germline CDR1 is MGHRA and CDR2 YSYEKL. The CDR3 nucleotides are TGCGCCAGCAGCCAAGCACCATTAGCGGGAGAAGAGACCCAGTACTTC. It is translated as CASSQAPLAGEETQYF.

Concerning this clonotype: This beta chain is an unintended read in a library built for alpha chains; its size means little. The V and J genes are TRBV6-6 and TRBJ2-5; possible D gene TRBD1, 7 bases. The CDR3 has 15 amino acids. Trimming left V 4 bases short and J 5 bases short, with 17 bases between. Germline V gives CDR1 MNHNY, CDR2 SVGAGI (reference sequence). CDR3 sequence (DNA): TGTGCCAGCAGTTCCTGGCAGGGGGGAGGTGAGACCCAGTACTTC. Encoded protein: CASSSWQGGGETQYF.

This clonotype showed up just a few times. This beta chain is off target for a library built for alpha chains, so its abundance means little. The chain links TRBV27 to TRBJ2-3; tentative D call: TRBD2 (5 bases). CDR3 length: 15 amino acids. Germline lookup yields CDR1 MNHEY and CDR2 SMNVEV (reference sequence). V lost 3 bases to trimming and J lost 6 bases, with 16 bases between them. The CDR3 nucleotides read TGTGCCAGCAGTTTGGTTGGACTCCTGGTGGATACGCAGTATTTT. Its translation: CASSLVGLLVDTQYF.

By share of the sample, this clonotype is medium-sized (0.01 to 0.1%). Since the library was made to target alpha chains, this beta chain is a stray read and its abundance is not meaningful. This rearrangement joins TRBV4-1 to TRBJ2-5; the match to TRBD2 covers 8 bases. V was pared by 5 bases and J by 6 bases, with 8 bases of the junction left unmatched. Germline CDR1 reads MGHRA; CDR2 reads YSYEKL. CDR3 length: 14 residues. The CDR3 DNA is TGCGCCAGCAGCATAGGGACTAGTGAAAAGACCCAGTACTTC. It specifies CASSIGTSEKTQYF.

This clonotype was counted at least ten times. For a library built for alpha chains, this beta chain is a stray read; little rests on its size. The chain couples TRBV11-2 to TRBJ2-5, with 11 bases fitting TRBD2. Trimming removed 3 bases from V and 1 base from J; junction bases left unmatched: 7. The germline CDR1 and CDR2 sequences are SGHAT and FQNNGV. The CDR3 runs to 17 residues. The CDR3 DNA reads as TGTGCCAGCAGCTTGGGACTAGCGGAGAGAATCCAAGAGACCCAGTACTTC. Translation gives CASSLGLAERIQETQYF.

This clonotype was found many times. This beta chain came through as a stray read in a library set up for alpha chains, and its size says little. The chain carries TRBV6-1 and TRBJ2-5; 11 bases match TRBD2. V was pared by 2 bases and J by 5 bases, with 7 bases of the junction left unmatched. Per the germline V gene, CDR1 is MNHNS and CDR2 is SASEGT. This CDR3 spans 16 amino acids. CDR3 amino acids: CASSEYTSGSGETQYF. The CDR3 DNA reads as TGTGCCAGCAGTGAATACACTAGCGGGAGCGGGGAGACCCAGTACTTC.

This clonotype was picked up many times. This beta chain is a stray read from a library made for alpha chains; its abundance is not meaningful. The chain has TRBV5-1 and TRBJ2-2, with D possibly matching TRBD1 (6 bases). CDR3 length equals 15 residues. Germline V gene data show CDR1 as SGHRS and CDR2 as YFSETQ. The V gene lost 0 bases and the J gene lost 2 bases, with 8 bases spanning the gap. For the CDR3, the DNA is TGCGCCAGCAGCTTGGAGGACAGAAACACCGGGGAGCTGTTTTTT. Translating it yields CASSLEDRNTGELFF.

By share, this clonotype counts as medium-sized. The size of this beta chain means little, since it is a stray read in a library made for alpha chains. The genes are TRBV9 and TRBJ2-1; 9 nucleotides agree with TRBD2. The ends lost 4 bases at V and 9 bases at J; junction bases unmatched: 11. Per the germline V gene, CDR1 is SGDLS and CDR2 is YYNGEE. The CDR3 contains 15 residues. The CDR3 DNA follows: TGTGCCAGCAGCCCAGGGACTAGCATTTCGCCTGAGCAGTTCTTC. It yields the protein CASSPGTSISPEQFF.

This clonotype has ten or more counts. This beta chain is an off-target read within a library intended for alpha chains, so its frequency means little. The rearrangement joins TRBV2 to TRBJ2-6; weak D call: TRBD1 (5 bases). The ends were cut back, 3 bases at V and 2 bases at J, with 5 bases in the middle. CDR3 size: 14 residues. Per the germline V gene, CDR1 is SNHLY and CDR2 is FYNNEI. The CDR3 DNA follows: TGTGCCAGCAGTGACAGGGCTGGGGCCAACGTCCTGACTTTC. It yields the protein CASSDRAGANVLTF.

This clonotype was detected ten times or more. This beta chain came through as a stray read in a library set up for alpha chains, and its size says little. This chain joins TRBV5-1 and TRBJ2-7, with a tentative D call TRBD1 (5 bases). The V end lost 4 bases, the J end lost 2 bases, and 22 bases lay between the germline ends. Germline CDR1 and CDR2: SGHRS and YFSETQ. The CDR3 has 17 amino acids. The CDR3 here is CASSPREPDGFAYEQYF. CDR3 nucleotides: TGCGCCAGCAGCCCCAGGGAACCAGACGGGTTTGCCTACGAGCAGTACTTC. Filled out from reference TRBV5-1 and TRBJ2-7, the complete variable domain reads KAGVTQTPRYLIKTRGQQVTLSCSPISGHRSVSWYQQTPGQGLQFLFEYFSETQRNKGNFPGRFSGRQFSNSRSEMNVSTLELGDSALYLCASSPREPDGFAYEQYFGPGTRLTVT.